The 30 T cell receptor beta chains below come from one sample, sequenced in a study of control samples from healthy donors and cancer patients. The table came from immunoSEQ multiplex PCR; TCRdb's copy has only in-frame clones and leaves some out. The data contain about 180,000 clones, approximately 92% of them singletons. The sequenced material came from blood. The receptors originated from a young man in good health.

This chain links TRBV6-6 with TRBJ2-3, with 14 positions matching TRBD2. V trimming: 2 bases; J trimming: 7 bases; junction bases outside the gene matches: 5. CDR3 length: 16 residues. Germline values: CDR1 MNHNY, CDR2 SVGAGI (reference sequence). CDR3 protein: CASSYQTSGGAYTQYF. The CDR3 DNA is TGTGCCAGCAGTTACCAGACTAGCGGGGGGGCGTATACGCAGTATTTT.

This chain links TRBV28 with TRBJ2-5, with 8 nucleotides matching TRBD1. CDR1 and CDR2 from the germline V gene are MDHEN and SYDVKM. V was pared by 5 bases and J by 4 bases, with 12 bases of the junction left unmatched. The CDR3 loop spans 16 amino acids. CDR3 nucleotides: TGTGCCAGCAGTCCCCGAACAGGGGGGTTCGGAGAGACCCAGTACTTC. This codes for CASSPRTGGFGETQYF.

The chain combines TRBV5-5 with TRBJ1-1; D possibly corresponds to TRBD1 (5 bases). Trimming left V 0 bases short and J 5 bases short, with 11 bases between. The length of the CDR3 is 14 residues. The germline gives CDR1 SGHKS, CDR2 YYEKEE (reference sequence). CDR3 nucleotides: TGTGCCAGCAGCTTGGGCGGGACGTGGACTGAAGCTTTCTTT. It codes for CASSLGGTWTEAFF.

The rearrangement uses TRBV6-2 or TRBV6-3 and TRBJ2-7, with D perhaps given as TRBD1 or TRBD2 (6 bases each). Germline CDR1 and CDR2: MNHEY and SVGEGT. V shed 5 bases and J shed 2 bases, with 16 bases lying between them. CDR3 length: 15 residues. CDR3 sequence: CASSPVWGAAYEQYF. The CDR3 DNA is TGTGCCAGCAGTCCCGTGTGGGGGGCCGCCTACGAGCAGTACTTC.

The chain recombines TRBV4-1 with TRBJ1-2; a weak D match, TRBD1 (5 bases). The CDR3 loop spans 13 amino acids. V lost 6 bases and J 6 bases, leaving 14 bases between the germline ends. Per germline, CDR1 MGHRA and CDR2 YSYEKL. DNA for the CDR3: TGCGCCAGCAGAGGGACCACAGGTCATGGCTACACCTTC. Amino acid sequence: CASRGTTGHGYTF.

The gene calls are TRBV12-5 and TRBJ1-2; 9 bases line up with TRBD1. The CDR3 has 14 residues. Trimming at V came to 2 bases and at J to 8 bases, leaving 6 bases not matched to a gene. CDR1 is LGHNT and CDR2 is FRNRAP in the germline V gene. CDR3 loop: CASGLPRTGVGYTF. CDR3 DNA sequence: TGTGCTAGTGGTTTGCCCCGGACAGGGGTGGGCTACACCTTC.

As regards this clone: One end of the junction varies from germline; a read error may be responsible. The same CDR3 is also encoded by other DNA sequences in this sample. The chain links TRBV5-1 to TRBJ1-3; no clear D. The germline V gene encodes CDR1 SGHRS and CDR2 YFSETQ. This CDR3 region has 15 residues. The CDR3 nucleotides read TGCGCCAGCAGCACCGGACCCGGGGAGGGCAACACCATATACTTT. Its translation: CASSTGPGEGNTIYF.

This clone was seen only a few times. The rearrangement links TRBV7-9 to TRBJ1-5; the D is unclear. V was pared by 1 base and J by 2 bases, with 6 bases between. From germline, CDR1 is SEHNR and CDR2 FQNEAQ (reference sequence). The CDR3 runs 14 residues. In DNA form, the CDR3 reads TGTGCCAGCAGCTTAGGGACGGGCAATCAGCCCCAGCATTTT. Residues: CASSLGTGNQPQHF.

The chain carries TRBV3-1 (or the pseudogene TRBV3-2) and TRBJ1-2; no clear D gene. Germline CDR1 reads LGHDT; CDR2 reads YNNKEL (reference sequence). CDR3 size: 12 residues. V dropped 3 bases and J dropped 5 bases, with 7 bases sitting between them. DNA for the CDR3: TGTGCCAGCAGCCATGAGACGTATGGCTACACCTTC. Translating gives CASSHETYGYTF.

This chain links TRBV11-2 with TRBJ2-7; 9 bases map to TRBD1. The length of the CDR3 is 15 residues. Germline CDR1 SGHAT, CDR2 FQNNGV. V dropped 3 bases and J dropped 5; count of bases not matched to a gene: 8. The CDR3 nucleotides read TGTGCCAGCAGCTTCCGTGGGGACAGGGTGAACGAGCAGTACTTC. Its protein is CASSFRGDRVNEQYF.

This rearrangement joins TRBV12-3 or TRBV12-4 to TRBJ1-1; D remains ambiguous. CDR3 size: 12 residues. V gave up 3 bases and J gave up 6 bases, with 8 bases separating them. This CDR3 is CASSFWTAEAFF. The CDR3 region has the DNA TGTGCCAGCAGTTTTTGGACCGCTGAAGCTTTCTTT.

The chain carries TRBV11-3 and TRBJ1-1; D ambiguous. Germline-derived CDR1 and CDR2 are SGHNT and YENEEA. The CDR3 has 13 amino acids. Trimming stripped 0 bases from V and 4 bases from J, with 6 bases between. CDR3 in amino acids: CASSLDLGTEAFF. Written as DNA, the CDR3 is TGTGCCAGCAGCTTAGATTTGGGCACTGAAGCTTTCTTT.

This clone is a singleton in its sample. The chain couples TRBV5-4 to TRBJ2-1, with 8 bases lining up with TRBD1. The CDR3 runs 13 residues. Unmatched junction bases numbered 2, after V lost 2 bases and J lost 7 bases. Germline CDR1 is SGHNT and CDR2 is YYREEE (reference sequence). The CDR3, as DNA: TGTGCCAGCAGCTTTGGACAGGGTAATGAGCAGTTCTTC. Amino acid sequence: CASSFGQGNEQFF.

The chain recombines TRBV30 with TRBJ1-2; D perhaps matches TRBD1 (5 bases). CDR1 is GTSNPN and CDR2 is SVGIG in the germline V gene (reference sequence). The germline V and J ends were trimmed by 4 bases and 0 bases, with 18 bases remaining between them. There are 16 residues in the CDR3. The CDR3 nucleotides are TGTGCCTGGACGAAAGGCAGGGTGGGGACTAACTATGGCTACACCTTC. Its translation: CAWTKGRVGTNYGYTF.

The chain links TRBV7-9 to TRBJ2-7; D not resolved. Germline V gives CDR1 SEHNR, CDR2 FQNEAQ (reference sequence). Trimming left V 1 base short and J 3 bases short, with 7 bases between. CDR3 length equals 13 residues. CDR3 region: CASSLGVSYEQYF. CDR3 bases: TGTGCCAGCAGCTTAGGCGTGAGCTACGAGCAGTACTTC. The full variable domain, with the rest looked up from reference TRBV7-9 and TRBJ2-7, is DTGVSQNPRHKITKRGQNVTFRCDPISEHNRLYWYRQTLGQGPEFLTYFQNEAQLEKSRLLSDRFSAERPKGSFSTLEIQRTEQGDSAMYLCASSLGVSYEQYFGPGTRLTVT.

J is TRBJ1-3 and V is TRBV6-5; weak D call: TRBD1 (5 bases). Deletions cut 2 bases from V and 6 bases from J, with 14 bases between. The length of the CDR3 is 15 residues. CDR1 and CDR2 (germline): MNHEY, SVGAGI. CDR3 coding DNA: TGTGCCAGCAGTTACAAGGGGCCGCGAGAAAACACCATATATTTT. It translates to CASSYKGPRENTIYF.

The CDR3 sequence: CASSVGTGTSGRLFF. Written as DNA, the CDR3 is TGTGCCAGCAGCGTGGGGACAGGGACCTCGGGGCGGCTGTTTTTT. J is TRBJ1-4 and V is TRBV9, with 9 bases aligning to TRBD1. Per germline, CDR1 SGDLS and CDR2 YYNGEE. The length of the CDR3 is 15 residues. The junction had 13 bases not matched to a gene; V was cut back by 2 bases and J by 14 bases.

The rearrangement joins TRBV5-5 to TRBJ1-4, with unresolved D. V shed 5 bases and J shed 3 bases, with 11 bases lying between them. Per the germline V gene, CDR1 is SGHKS and CDR2 is YYEKEE (reference sequence). The CDR3 length is 14 residues. CDR3 region: CASSRGKANEKLFF. CDR3 nucleotide sequence: TGTGCCAGCAGTCGGGGAAAGGCTAATGAAAAACTGTTTTTT. Using reference TRBV5-5 and TRBJ1-4 for the parts outside the CDR3, the full variable domain is DAGVTQSPTHLIKTRGQQVTLRCSPISGHKSVSWYQQVLGQGPQFIFQYYEKEERGRGNFPDRFSARQFPNYSSELNVNALLLGDSALYLCASSRGKANEKLFFGSGTQLSVL.

The chain couples TRBV11-3 to TRBJ2-7; D is unclear. Germline CDR1 reads SGHNT; CDR2 reads YENEEA. CDR3 length: 13 amino acids. V dropped 0 bases and J dropped 6 bases, with 9 bases sitting between them. The CDR3 DNA reads TGTGCCAGCAGCTTAGACGGTCTCTCCGAGCAGTACTTC. The encoded protein is CASSLDGLSEQYF.

CDR3 residues: CASSLPSGGVSSYNEQFF. The CDR3, as DNA: TGTGCCAGCAGCTTACCCAGCGGGGGGGTAAGCTCCTACAATGAGCAGTTCTTC. V usage is TRBV7-9 and J usage is TRBJ2-1, with 10 bases matching TRBD2. Germline V gene sequence: CDR1 SEHNR, CDR2 FQNEAQ (reference sequence). This CDR3 contains 18 residues. The trim removed 2 bases at V and 0 bases at J, leaving 7 bases unmatched.

This rearrangement joins TRBV10-2 to TRBJ2-7; D perhaps matches TRBD2 (5 bases). Germline CDR1 and CDR2: WSHSY and SAAADI. The V end was cut by 0 bases, the J end by 6 bases, with 9 bases between. The CDR3 is 13 residues long. The CDR3 reads CASSESRGLEQYF. The DNA for the CDR3 is TGCGCCAGCAGTGAGTCGAGAGGGCTCGAGCAGTACTTC.

The chain recombines TRBV20-1 with TRBJ2-7; D possibly corresponds to TRBD1 (5 bases). Germline values: CDR1 DFQATT, CDR2 SNEGSKA (reference sequence). Trimming shortened V by 3 bases and J by 6 bases, and 15 bases separated the two germline ends. This CDR3 comprises 13 residues. CDR3: CSASGAFAGEQYF. The CDR3 region has the DNA TGCAGTGCTAGTGGGGCGTTTGCTGGCGAGCAGTACTTC.

The chain employs TRBV18 and TRBJ2-5, with 7 positions matching TRBD1. This CDR3 comprises 16 residues. Germline V gene data show CDR1 as KGHSH and CDR2 as LQKENI. V shed 3 bases, J shed 2 bases, and the junction held 9 bases outside the gene matches. CDR3 in amino acids: CASSPRQGPGQETQYF. In DNA, the CDR3 is TGTGCCAGCTCACCCCGACAGGGTCCGGGGCAAGAGACCCAGTACTTC.

This chain joins TRBV3-1 (or the pseudogene TRBV3-2) and TRBJ1-3; D ambiguous. The CDR3 spans 16 residues. Germline CDR1 and CDR2: LGHDT and YNNKEL (reference sequence). Trimming took off 2 bases at V and 4 bases at J, with 15 bases between the two ends. The chain's CDR3 is CASSQRRGATGNTIYF. CDR3 coding DNA: TGTGCCAGCAGCCAAAGACGGGGAGCGACGGGAAACACCATATATTTT.

The sample holds one count of this clone. This chain uses TRBV28 with TRBJ2-3, with 7 bases aligning to TRBD2. Germline assignment: CDR1 MDHEN and CDR2 SYDVKM. The V segment lost 7 bases and the J segment 6 bases; nucleotides outside the gene matches: 10. This CDR3 is built from 14 residues. In DNA, the CDR3 is TGTGCCAGCAATGGGCGGGAGATGGGGGATACGCAGTATTTT. Its translation: CASNGREMGDTQYF.

This chain connects TRBV7-2 to TRBJ2-5; D may correspond to TRBD1 or TRBD2 (6 bases each). The CDR3 is 14 amino acids. The V and J ends lost 1 base and 4 bases respectively, with 10 bases between them. Germline-derived CDR1 and CDR2 are SGHTA and FQGNSA. The DNA for the CDR3 is TGTGCCAGCAGCTTAGGGACGGGGGCAGAGACCCAGTACTTC. It encodes CASSLGTGAETQYF.

The chain employs TRBV6-6 and TRBJ2-3; TRBD2 agrees at 10 bases. This CDR3 has 16 residues. The germline V gene encodes CDR1 MNHNY and CDR2 SVGAGI (reference sequence). V was pared by 5 bases and J by 0 bases, with 5 bases of the junction left unmatched. The CDR3 DNA reads TGTGCCAGCAGTCCACGGGGACTAGCGAGCACAGATACGCAGTATTTT. Its protein product is CASSPRGLASTDTQYF.

This clone was recorded once. The gene calls are TRBV29-1 and TRBJ2-5; 7 bases map to TRBD1. Trimming at V came to 5 bases and at J to 3 bases, leaving 6 bases not matched to a gene. CDR3 length: 13 amino acids. CDR1 and CDR2 from the germline V gene are SQVTM and ANQGSEA. This CDR3 reads CSVRQGTKETQYF. The CDR3 bases are TGCAGCGTTCGACAGGGAACAAAAGAGACCCAGTACTTC. Using reference TRBV29-1 and TRBJ2-5 for the parts outside the CDR3, the full variable domain is SAVISQKPSRDICQRGTSLTIQCQVDSQVTMMFWYRQQPGQSLTLIATANQGSEATYESGFVIDKFPISRPNLTFSTLTVSNMSPEDSSIYLCSVRQGTKETQYFGPGTRLLVL.

CDR3 sequence (DNA): TGTGCCAGTAGTAATTGGGACAGCTCCAAAAACATTCAGTACTTC. Its translation is CASSNWDSSKNIQYF. This rearrangement joins TRBV19 to TRBJ2-4; 7 nucleotides line up with TRBD1. Per the germline V gene, CDR1 is LNHDA and CDR2 is SQIVND (reference sequence). J was trimmed by 2 bases and V by 4 bases; bases with no gene match: 5. The CDR3 runs 15 residues.

This chain links TRBV2 with TRBJ2-1, with D possibly matching TRBD2 (5 bases). The ends were cut back, 1 base at V and 7 bases at J, with 11 bases in the middle. The CDR3 covers 14 residues. The germline V gene encodes CDR1 SNHLY and CDR2 FYNNEI. CDR3 region: CASSEGTFTNEQFF. CDR3 DNA: TGTGCCAGCAGTGAAGGGACTTTTACTAATGAGCAGTTCTTC.